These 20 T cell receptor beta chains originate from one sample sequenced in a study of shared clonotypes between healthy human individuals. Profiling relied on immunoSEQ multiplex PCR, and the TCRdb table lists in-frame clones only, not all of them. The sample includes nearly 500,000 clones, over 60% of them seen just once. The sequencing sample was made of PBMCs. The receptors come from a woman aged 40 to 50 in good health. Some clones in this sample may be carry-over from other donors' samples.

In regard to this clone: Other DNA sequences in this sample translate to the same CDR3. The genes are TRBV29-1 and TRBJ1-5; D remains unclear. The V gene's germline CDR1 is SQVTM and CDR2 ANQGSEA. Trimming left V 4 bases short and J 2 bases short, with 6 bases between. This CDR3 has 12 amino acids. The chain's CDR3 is CSVADGNQPQHF. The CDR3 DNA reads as TGCAGCGTTGCAGATGGCAATCAGCCCCAGCATTTT.

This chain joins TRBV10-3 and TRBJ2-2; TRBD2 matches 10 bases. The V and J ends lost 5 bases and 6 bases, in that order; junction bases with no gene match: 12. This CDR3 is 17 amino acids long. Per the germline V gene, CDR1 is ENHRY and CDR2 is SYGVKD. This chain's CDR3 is CAISQPTSGRGSGELFF. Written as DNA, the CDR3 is TGTGCCATCAGTCAGCCGACAAGCGGGAGGGGTTCCGGGGAGCTGTTTTTT.

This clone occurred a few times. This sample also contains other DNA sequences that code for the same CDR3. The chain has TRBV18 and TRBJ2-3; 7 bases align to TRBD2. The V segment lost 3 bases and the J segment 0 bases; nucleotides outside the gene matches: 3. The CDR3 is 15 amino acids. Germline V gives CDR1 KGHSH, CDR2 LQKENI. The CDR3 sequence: CASSPVGGSTDTQYF. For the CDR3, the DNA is TGTGCCAGCTCACCTGTGGGGGGGAGCACAGATACGCAGTATTTT.

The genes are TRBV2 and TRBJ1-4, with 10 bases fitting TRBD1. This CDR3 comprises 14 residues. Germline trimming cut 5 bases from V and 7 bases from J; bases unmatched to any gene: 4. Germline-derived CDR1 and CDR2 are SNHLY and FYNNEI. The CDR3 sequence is CASSPGTGAEKLFF. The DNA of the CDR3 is TGTGCCAGCAGTCCCGGGACAGGGGCTGAAAAACTGTTTTTT.

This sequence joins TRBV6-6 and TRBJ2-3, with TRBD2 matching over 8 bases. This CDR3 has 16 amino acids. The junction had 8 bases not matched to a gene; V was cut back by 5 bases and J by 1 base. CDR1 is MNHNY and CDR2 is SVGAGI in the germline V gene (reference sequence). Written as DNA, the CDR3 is TGTGCCAGCAGTAATCTTAGCGGGACTCGCACAGATACGCAGTATTTT. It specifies CASSNLSGTRTDTQYF.

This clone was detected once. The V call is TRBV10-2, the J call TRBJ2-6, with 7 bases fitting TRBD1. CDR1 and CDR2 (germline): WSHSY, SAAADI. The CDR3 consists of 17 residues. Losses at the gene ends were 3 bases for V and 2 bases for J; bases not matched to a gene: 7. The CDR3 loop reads CASSDRQGAPGANVLTF. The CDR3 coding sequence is TGCGCCAGCAGTGACAGACAGGGAGCTCCTGGGGCCAACGTCCTGACTTTC.

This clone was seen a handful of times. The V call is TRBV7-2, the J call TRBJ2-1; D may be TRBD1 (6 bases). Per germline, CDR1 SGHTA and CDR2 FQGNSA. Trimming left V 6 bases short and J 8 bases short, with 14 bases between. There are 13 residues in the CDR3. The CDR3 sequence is CASRWDNSDEQFF. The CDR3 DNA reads TGTGCCAGCAGGTGGGACAATTCGGATGAGCAGTTCTTC.

The chain's CDR3 is CASSLQLGETQYF. The CDR3 nucleotides read TGTGCCAGCAGCTTGCAACTAGGGGAGACCCAGTACTTC. The rearrangement uses TRBV5-4 and TRBJ2-5; a weak D match, TRBD2 (5 bases). The ends were cut back, 1 base at V and 5 bases at J, with 9 bases in the middle. CDR1 and CDR2 from the germline V gene are SGHNT and YYREEE (reference sequence). CDR3 size: 13 residues.

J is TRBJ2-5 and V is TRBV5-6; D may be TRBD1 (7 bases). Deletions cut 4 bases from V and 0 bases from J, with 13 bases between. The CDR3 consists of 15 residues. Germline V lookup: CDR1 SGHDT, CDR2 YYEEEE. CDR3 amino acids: CASSLGGQHQETQYF. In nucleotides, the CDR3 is TGTGCCAGCAGCCTGGGGGGACAGCACCAAGAGACCCAGTACTTC.

The CDR3: CASSIRASGSYEQYF. DNA for the CDR3: TGTGCCAGTAGTATCCGGGCTAGCGGCTCCTACGAGCAGTACTTC. The chain links TRBV19 to TRBJ2-7; TRBD2 matches at 7 bases. Trimming at V came to 3 bases and at J to 0 bases, leaving 5 bases not matched to a gene. CDR3 size: 15 residues. Germline CDR1 reads LNHDA; CDR2 reads SQIVND (reference sequence).

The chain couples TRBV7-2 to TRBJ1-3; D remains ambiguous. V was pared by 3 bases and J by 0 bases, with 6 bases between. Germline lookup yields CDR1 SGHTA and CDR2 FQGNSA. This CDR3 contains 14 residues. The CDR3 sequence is CASSFDISGNTIYF. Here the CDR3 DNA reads TGTGCCAGCAGCTTTGACATCTCTGGAAACACCATATATTTT.

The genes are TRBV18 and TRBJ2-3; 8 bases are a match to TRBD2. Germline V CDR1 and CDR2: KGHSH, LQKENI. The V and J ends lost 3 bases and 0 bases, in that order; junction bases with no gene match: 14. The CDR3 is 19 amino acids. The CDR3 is CASSPLALASGFSTDTQYF. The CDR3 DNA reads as TGTGCCAGCTCACCTTTGGCCTTGGCTAGCGGGTTTAGCACAGATACGCAGTATTTT.

The CDR3 DNA follows: TGTGCCAGCAGCAAAGAGGGACAGGCCATTGAGCAGTTCTTC. It is translated as CASSKEGQAIEQFF. The chain has TRBV7-2 and TRBJ2-1; 8 nucleotides line up with TRBD1. CDR1 SGHTA and CDR2 FQGNSA come from the germline V gene. With 5 bases clipped from V and 9 bases from J, the junction kept 9 bases outside the gene matches. The CDR3 covers 14 residues.

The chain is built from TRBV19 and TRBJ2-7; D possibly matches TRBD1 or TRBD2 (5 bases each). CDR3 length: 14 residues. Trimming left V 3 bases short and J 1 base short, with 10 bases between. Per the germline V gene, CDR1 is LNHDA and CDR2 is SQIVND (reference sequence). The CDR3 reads CASSIRDGSYEQYF. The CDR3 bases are TGTGCCAGTAGTATCCGGGACGGGTCCTACGAGCAGTACTTC.

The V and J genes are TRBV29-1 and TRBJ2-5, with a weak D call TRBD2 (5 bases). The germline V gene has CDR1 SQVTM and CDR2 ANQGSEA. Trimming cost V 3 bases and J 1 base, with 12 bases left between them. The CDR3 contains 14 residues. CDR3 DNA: TGCAGCGTTGAGTTGCTAGCCCTCCAAGAGACCCAGTACTTC. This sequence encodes CSVELLALQETQYF.

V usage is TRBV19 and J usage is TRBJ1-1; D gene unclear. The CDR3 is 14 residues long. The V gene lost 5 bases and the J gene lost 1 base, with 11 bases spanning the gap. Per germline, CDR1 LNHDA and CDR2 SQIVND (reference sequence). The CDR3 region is CASSPSFGNTEAFF. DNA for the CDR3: TGTGCCAGTAGTCCCTCTTTCGGGAACACTGAAGCTTTCTTT.

Written as DNA, the CDR3 is TGTGCCAGCAGCTTCCCCCCCCCAAACGGGAAGTACGAGCAGTACTTC. It encodes CASSFPPPNGKYEQYF. The chain carries TRBV11-2 and TRBJ2-5, with D perhaps matching TRBD2 (5 bases). The J call may be in error: the DNA end matches TRBJ2-7 better. Germline assignment: CDR1 SGHAT and CDR2 FQNNGV. This CDR3 region has 16 residues.

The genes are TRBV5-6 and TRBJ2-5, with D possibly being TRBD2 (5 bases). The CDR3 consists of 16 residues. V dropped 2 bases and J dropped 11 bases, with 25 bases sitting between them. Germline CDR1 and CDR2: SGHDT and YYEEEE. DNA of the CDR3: TGTGCCAGCAGCTTCCCGGGTTCGGGGAAGGTGGGAGAGCAGTACTTC. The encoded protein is CASSFPGSGKVGEQYF.

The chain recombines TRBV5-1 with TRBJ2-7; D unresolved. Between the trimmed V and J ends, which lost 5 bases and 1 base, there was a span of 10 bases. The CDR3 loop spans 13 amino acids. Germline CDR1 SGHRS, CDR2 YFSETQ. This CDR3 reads CASSETNSYEQYF. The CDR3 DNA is TGCGCCAGCAGTGAGACAAATTCCTACGAGCAGTACTTC.

The chain's CDR3 is CASSLVTSGSLETQYF. Here the CDR3 DNA reads TGCGCCAGCAGCCTAGTGACTAGCGGGAGTTTGGAGACCCAGTACTTC. The chain has TRBV4-1 and TRBJ2-5, with 12 nucleotides matching TRBD2. Trimming took 4 bases from V and 5 from J; bases not matched to a gene: 8. Germline CDR1 MGHRA, CDR2 YSYEKL. CDR3 length: 16 amino acids.